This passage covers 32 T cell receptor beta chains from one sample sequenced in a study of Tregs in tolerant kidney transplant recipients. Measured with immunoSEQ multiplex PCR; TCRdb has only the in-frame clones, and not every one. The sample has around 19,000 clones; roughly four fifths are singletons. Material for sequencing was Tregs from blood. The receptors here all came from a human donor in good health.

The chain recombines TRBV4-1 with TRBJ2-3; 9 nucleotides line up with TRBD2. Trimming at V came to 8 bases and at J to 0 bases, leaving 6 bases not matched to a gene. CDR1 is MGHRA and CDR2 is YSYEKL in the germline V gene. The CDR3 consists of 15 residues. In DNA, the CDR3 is TGCGCCAGCTGCCGACTAGCGGTTAGCACAGATACGCAGTATTTT. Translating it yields CASCRLAVSTDTQYF.

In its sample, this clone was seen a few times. This chain's CDR3 is CASSRPAGPLHF. CDR3 sequence (DNA): TGTGCCAGCAGCCGTCCCGCTGGTCCCCTCCACTTT. The rearrangement uses TRBV5-6 and TRBJ1-6; D gene unclear. V gave up 4 bases and J gave up 13 bases, with 12 bases separating them. The CDR3 spans 12 residues. Germline-derived CDR1 and CDR2 are SGHDT and YYEEEE.

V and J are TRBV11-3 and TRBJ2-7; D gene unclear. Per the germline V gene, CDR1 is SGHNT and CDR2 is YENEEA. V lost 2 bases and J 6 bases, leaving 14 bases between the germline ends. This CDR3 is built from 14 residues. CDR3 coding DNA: TGTGCCAGCAGCTTATTGGAAGGGCCCGGCGAGCAGTACTTC. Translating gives CASSLLEGPGEQYF.

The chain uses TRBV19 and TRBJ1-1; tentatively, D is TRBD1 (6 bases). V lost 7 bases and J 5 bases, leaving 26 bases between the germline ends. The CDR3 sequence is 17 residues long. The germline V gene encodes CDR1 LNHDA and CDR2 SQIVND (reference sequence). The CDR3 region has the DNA TGTGCCAGTACCCTTGGAAGGGGGGGCGCGCTGTGGACTGAAGCTTTCTTT. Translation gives CASTLGRGGALWTEAFF.

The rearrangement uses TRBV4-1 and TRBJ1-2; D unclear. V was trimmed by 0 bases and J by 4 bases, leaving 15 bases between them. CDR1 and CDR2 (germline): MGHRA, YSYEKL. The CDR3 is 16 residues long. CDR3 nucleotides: TGCGCCAGCAGCCAAGATTGGAAAGAAACCGTCTATGGCTACACCTTC. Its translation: CASSQDWKETVYGYTF.

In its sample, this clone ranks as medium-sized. CDR3: CASSQNYWETQYF. As DNA, the CDR3 is TGCGCCAGCAGCCAAAACTATTGGGAGACCCAGTACTTC. The chain uses TRBV4-1 and TRBJ2-5; D gene unclear. Deletions cut 2 bases from V and 5 bases from J, with 9 bases between. Germline CDR1 reads MGHRA; CDR2 reads YSYEKL. The CDR3 spans 13 residues.

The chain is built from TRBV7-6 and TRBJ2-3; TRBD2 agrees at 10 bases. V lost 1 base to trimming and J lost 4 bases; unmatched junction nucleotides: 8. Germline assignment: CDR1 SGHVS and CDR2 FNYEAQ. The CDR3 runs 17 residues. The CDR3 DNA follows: TGTGCCAGCAGCTTAGGTGGGCTAGCGGGAGCCCCAGATACGCAGTATTTT. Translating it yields CASSLGGLAGAPDTQYF.

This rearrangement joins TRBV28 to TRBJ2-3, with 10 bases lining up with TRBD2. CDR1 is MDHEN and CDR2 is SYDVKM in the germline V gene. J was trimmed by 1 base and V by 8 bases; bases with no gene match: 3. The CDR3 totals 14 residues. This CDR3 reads CASQGLAGTDTQYF. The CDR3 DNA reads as TGTGCCAGCCAAGGACTAGCGGGCACAGATACGCAGTATTTT.

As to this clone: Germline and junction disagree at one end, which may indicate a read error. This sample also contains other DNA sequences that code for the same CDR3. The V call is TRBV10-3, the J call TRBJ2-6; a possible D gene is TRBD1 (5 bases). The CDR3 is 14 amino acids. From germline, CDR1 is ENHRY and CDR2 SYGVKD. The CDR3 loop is CAISEGSGANVLTF. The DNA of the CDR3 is TGTGCCATCAGTGAAGGGTCTGGGGCCAACGTCTTGACTTTC.

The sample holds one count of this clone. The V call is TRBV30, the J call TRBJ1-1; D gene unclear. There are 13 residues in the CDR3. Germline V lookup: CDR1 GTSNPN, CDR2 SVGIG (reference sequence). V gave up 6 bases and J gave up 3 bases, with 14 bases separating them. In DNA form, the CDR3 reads TGTGCCTGCCAGTCCGACGGTGACACTGAAGCTTTCTTT. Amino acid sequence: CACQSDGDTEAFF.

In DNA, the CDR3 is TGTGCCAGCAGCCAAGTTCACGGGAGGGGGGACACCGGGGAGCTGTTTTTT. Translated: CASSQVHGRGDTGELFF. The rearrangement uses TRBV4-2 and TRBJ2-2; 8 bases fit TRBD2. Germline V gene sequence: CDR1 LGHNA, CDR2 YNFKEQ. This CDR3 contains 17 residues. With V trimmed by 1 base and J by 3 bases, 7 bases remained unmatched.

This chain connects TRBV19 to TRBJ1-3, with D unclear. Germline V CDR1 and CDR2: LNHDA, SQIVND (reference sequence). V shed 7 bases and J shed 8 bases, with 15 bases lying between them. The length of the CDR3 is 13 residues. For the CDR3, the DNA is TGTGCCAGTACCCGGACTTTCGGGGACACCATATATTTT. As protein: CASTRTFGDTIYF.

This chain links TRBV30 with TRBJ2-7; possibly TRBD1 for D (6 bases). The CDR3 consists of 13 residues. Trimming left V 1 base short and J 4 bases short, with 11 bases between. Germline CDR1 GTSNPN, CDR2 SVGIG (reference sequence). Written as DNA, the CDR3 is TGTGCCTGGAGTGGAGTGGGGGCGTACGAGCAGTACTTC. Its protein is CAWSGVGAYEQYF.

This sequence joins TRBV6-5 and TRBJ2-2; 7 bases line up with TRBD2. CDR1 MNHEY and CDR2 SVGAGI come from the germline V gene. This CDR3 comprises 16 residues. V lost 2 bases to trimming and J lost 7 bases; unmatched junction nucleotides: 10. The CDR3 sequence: CASSYTSAPWSGELFF. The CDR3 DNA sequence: TGTGCCAGCAGTTACACTAGCGCCCCTTGGAGCGGGGAGCTGTTTTTT.

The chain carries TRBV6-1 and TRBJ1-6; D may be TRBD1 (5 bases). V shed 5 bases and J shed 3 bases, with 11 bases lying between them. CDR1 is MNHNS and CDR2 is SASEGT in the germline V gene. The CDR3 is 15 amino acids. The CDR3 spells CASSSQGDYNSPLHF. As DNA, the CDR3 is TGTGCCAGCAGTTCCCAGGGCGACTATAATTCACCCCTCCACTTT.

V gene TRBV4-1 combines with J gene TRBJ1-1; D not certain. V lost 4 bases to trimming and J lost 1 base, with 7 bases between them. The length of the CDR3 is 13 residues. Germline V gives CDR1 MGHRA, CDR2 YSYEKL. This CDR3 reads CASSRDGNTEAFF. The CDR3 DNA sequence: TGCGCCAGCAGCCGTGATGGGAACACTGAAGCTTTCTTT.

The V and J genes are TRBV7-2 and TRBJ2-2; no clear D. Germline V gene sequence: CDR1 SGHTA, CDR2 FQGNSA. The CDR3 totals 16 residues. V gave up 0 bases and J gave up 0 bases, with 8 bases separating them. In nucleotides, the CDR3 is TGTGCCAGCAGCTTAGCTCAAAAAGCGAACACCGGGGAGCTGTTTTTT. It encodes CASSLAQKANTGELFF.

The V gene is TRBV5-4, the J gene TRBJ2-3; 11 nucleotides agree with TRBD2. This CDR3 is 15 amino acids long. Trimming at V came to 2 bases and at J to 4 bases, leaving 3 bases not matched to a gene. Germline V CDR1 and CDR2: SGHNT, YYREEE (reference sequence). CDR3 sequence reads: CASSFLAGGPDTQYF. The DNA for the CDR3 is TGTGCCAGCAGCTTTTTAGCGGGGGGGCCAGATACGCAGTATTTT.

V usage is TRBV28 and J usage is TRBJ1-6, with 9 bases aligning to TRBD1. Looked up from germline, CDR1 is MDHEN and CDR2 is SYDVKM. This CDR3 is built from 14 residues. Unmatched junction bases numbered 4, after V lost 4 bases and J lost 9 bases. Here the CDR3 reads CASSSGTGTSPLHF. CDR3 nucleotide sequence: TGTGCCAGCAGTTCCGGGACAGGGACTTCACCCCTCCACTTT.

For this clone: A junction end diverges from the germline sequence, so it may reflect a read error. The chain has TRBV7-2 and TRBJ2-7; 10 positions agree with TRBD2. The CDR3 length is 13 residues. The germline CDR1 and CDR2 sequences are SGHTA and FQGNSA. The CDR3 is CASSPGQAPSGSF. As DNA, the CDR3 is TGTGCCAGCAGCCCCGGGCAGGCGCCTAGCGGGAGCTTC.

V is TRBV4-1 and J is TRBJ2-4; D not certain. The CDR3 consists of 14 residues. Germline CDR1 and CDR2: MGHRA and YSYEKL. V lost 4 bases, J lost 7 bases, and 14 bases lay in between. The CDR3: CASSPGRGRNIQYF. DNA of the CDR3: TGCGCCAGCAGCCCTGGACGTGGCCGGAACATTCAGTACTTC.

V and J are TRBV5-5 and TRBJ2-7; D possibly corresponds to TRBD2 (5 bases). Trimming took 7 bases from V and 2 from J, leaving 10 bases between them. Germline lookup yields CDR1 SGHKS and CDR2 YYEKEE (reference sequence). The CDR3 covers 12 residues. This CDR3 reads CASFTSPYEQYF. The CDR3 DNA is TGTGCCAGCTTTACTAGTCCCTACGAGCAGTACTTC.

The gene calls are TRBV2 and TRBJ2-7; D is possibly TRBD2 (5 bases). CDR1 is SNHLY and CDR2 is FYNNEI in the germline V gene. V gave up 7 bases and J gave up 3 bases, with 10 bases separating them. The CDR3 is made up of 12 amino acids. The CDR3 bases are TGTGCCAGCACGCGGGTGCACTACGAGCAGTACTTC. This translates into CASTRVHYEQYF.

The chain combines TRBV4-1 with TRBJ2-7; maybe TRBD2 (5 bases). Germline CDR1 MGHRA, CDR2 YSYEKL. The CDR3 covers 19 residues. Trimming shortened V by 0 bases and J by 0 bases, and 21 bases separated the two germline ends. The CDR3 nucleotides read TGCGCCAGCAGCCAAGAAAAGGGTTGGTCGGGGTCGGTCTCCTACGAGCAGTACTTC. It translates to CASSQEKGWSGSVSYEQYF.

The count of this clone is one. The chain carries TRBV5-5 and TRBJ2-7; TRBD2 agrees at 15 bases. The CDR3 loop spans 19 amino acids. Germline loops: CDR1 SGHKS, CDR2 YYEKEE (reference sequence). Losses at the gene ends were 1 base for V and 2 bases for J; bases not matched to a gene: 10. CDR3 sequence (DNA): TGTGCCAGCAGCTTGCTAGGACTAGCGGGAGGGCTCACTACCTACGAGCAGTACTTC. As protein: CASSLLGLAGGLTTYEQYF.

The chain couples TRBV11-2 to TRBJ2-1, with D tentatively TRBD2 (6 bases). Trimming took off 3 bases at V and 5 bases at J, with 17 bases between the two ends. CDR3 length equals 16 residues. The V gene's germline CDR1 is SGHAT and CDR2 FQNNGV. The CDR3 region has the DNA TGTGCCAGCAGCTTTGAGTCCGGGACTCTACACAATGAGCAGTTCTTC. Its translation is CASSFESGTLHNEQFF.

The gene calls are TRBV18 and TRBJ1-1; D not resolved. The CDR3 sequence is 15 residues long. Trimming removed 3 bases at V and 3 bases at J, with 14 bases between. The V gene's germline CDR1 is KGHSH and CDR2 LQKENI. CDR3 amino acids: CASSPLYGRDTEAFF. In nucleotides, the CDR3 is TGTGCCAGCTCACCTCTGTACGGACGAGACACTGAAGCTTTCTTT.

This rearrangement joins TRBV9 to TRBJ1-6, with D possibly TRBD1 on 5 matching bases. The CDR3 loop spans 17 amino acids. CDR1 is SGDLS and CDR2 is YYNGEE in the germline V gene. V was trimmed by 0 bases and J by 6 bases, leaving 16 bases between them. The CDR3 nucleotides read TGTGCCAGCAGCGTAGAGGGGACTCATGGTGGTAATTCACCCCTCCACTTT. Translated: CASSVEGTHGGNSPLHF.

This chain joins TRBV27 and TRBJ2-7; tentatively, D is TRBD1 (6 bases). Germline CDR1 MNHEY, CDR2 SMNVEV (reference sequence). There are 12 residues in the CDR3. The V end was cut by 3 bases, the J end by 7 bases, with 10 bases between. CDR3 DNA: TGTGCCAGCAGTTTTCTAACAGGGGAGCAGTACTTC. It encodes CASSFLTGEQYF.

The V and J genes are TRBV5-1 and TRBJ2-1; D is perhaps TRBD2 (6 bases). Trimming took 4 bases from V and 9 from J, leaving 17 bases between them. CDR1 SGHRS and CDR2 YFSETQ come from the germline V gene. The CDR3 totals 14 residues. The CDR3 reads CASSPGIGRGEQFF. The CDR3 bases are TGCGCCAGCAGCCCCGGAATCGGGCGGGGTGAGCAGTTCTTC.

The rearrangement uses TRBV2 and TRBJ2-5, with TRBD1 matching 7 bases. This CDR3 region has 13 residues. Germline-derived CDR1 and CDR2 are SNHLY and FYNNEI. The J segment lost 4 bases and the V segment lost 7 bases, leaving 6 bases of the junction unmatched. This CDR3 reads CASNIPGGETQYF. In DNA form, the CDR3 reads TGTGCCAGCAACATACCAGGGGGAGAGACCCAGTACTTC.

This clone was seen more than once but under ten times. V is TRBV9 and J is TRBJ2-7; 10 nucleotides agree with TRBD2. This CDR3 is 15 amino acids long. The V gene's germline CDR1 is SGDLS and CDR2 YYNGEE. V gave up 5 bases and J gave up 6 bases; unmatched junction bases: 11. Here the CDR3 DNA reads TGTGCCAGCAGTCGTACTAGCGGGATTCCCGCCGAGCAGTACTTC. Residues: CASSRTSGIPAEQYF. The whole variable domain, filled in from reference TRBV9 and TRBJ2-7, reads DSGVTQTPKHLITATGQRVTLRCSPRSGDLSVYWYQQSLDQGLQFLIQYYNGEERAKGNILERFSAQQFPDLHSELNLSSLELGDSALYFCASSRTSGIPAEQYFGPGTRLTVT.